This T cell receptor (beta chain) was retrieved from a study of naive and memory T cell subsets. Study-level points and caveats: Especially in CD8 cells, naive repertoires contained a few larger clonotypes, possibly CD45RA-re-expressing memory cells.

An equimolar mix of two oligonucleotides served as the beta constant-region primer for TRBC1 and TRBC2. Ligated cDNA was amplified by four rounds of PCR with nested alpha and beta constant-region primers and SP2. TCRdb fed the UMI-ligation and nested PCR reads into MiXCR, producing one record per CDR3 protein. The sample yields over 110,000 distinct CDR3 sequences, 15% to 25% seen once. Per the germline V gene, CDR1 is MNHEY and CDR2 is SMNVEV (reference sequence). V was pared by 3 bases and J by 3 bases, with 4 bases of the junction left unmatched. This CDR3 contains 14 residues. This clonotype has more than one count but fewer than ten. Its antigen is unidentified.

The sequenced sample was naive CD8+ T cells from blood. The chain employs TRBV27 and TRBJ2-5; TRBD2 matches at 7 bases. This receptor was obtained from a human donor in good health. As DNA, the CDR3 is TGTGCCAGCAGTTTCTTCAGCGGGAAAGAGACCCAGTACTTC. Translated, it gives CASSFFSGKETQYF.